Reported below is one TCR beta chain. The antigen remains undetermined. The sample originates from a study of early T cells in non-severe SARS-CoV-2 infection. Study-wide background: Chains stayed unpaired after sequencing of bulk RNA from unsorted whole blood.

Attachment of unique molecular identifiers was made to individual cDNA molecules. A single record per CDR3 protein comes from TCRdb applying MiXCR to the 5' RACE reads. The sample holds about 80,000 distinct CDR3 sequences, around 13% seen once. V lost 6 bases to trimming and J lost 0 bases; unmatched junction nucleotides: 2. This CDR3 spans 14 amino acids. The study's findings and limits: Missing private and CD4 specificities, VDJdb matching favored anti-spike CD8 responses.

The chain carries TRBV12-3 or TRBV12-4 and TRBJ1-5; TRBD1 agrees at 7 bases. The sequence was collected from an adult who was a healthcare worker with PCR-confirmed SARS-CoV-2 infection or an uninfected control (not recorded which). What was sequenced was whole blood. CDR3 sequence: CASSRGNSNQPQHF. CDR3 DNA: TGTGCCAGCAGCAGGGGGAATAGCAATCAGCCCCAGCATTTT.